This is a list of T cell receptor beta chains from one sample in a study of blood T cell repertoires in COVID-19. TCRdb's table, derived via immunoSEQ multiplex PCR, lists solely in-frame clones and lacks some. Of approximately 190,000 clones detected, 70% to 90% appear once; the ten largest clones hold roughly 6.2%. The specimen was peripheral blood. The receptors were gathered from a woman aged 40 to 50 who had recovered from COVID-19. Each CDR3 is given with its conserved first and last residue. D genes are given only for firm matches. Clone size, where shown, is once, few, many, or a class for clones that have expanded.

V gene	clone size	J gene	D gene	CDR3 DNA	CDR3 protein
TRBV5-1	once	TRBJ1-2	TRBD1	TGCGCCAGCAGCCTGGGACAGGGGGCCGGTGGCTACACCTTC	CASSLGQGAGGYTF
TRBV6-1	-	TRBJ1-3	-	TGTGCCAGCAGTGAAGTACGGCGGGACACCATATATTTT	CASSEVRRDTIYF
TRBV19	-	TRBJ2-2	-	TGTGCCAGTAGCCCCAGGGGCTCAACGAACACCGGGGAGCTGTTTTTT	CASSPRGSTNTGELFF
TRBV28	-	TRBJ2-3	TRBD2	TGTGCCAGCAGTTCCTTGACTAGCGGGAGTCCGCAGTATTTT	CASSSLTSGSPQYF
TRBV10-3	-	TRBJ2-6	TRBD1	TGTGCCATCAGTGAGTCGCAGGGGGCGCGGGGGGCCAACGTCCTGACTTTC	CAISESQGARGANVLTF
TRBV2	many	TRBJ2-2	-	TGTGCCAGCAGCCTTCTAGCAGGAAACACCGGGGAGCTGTTTTTT	CASSLLAGNTGELFF
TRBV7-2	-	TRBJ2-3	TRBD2	TGTGCCAGCAGCTCTCTAGCGGGAGTTTCAGATACGCAGTATTTT	CASSSLAGVSDTQYF
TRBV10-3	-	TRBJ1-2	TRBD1	TGTGCCATCAGCCGGGAGGGGGCGCCGGCTAACTATGGCTACACCTTC	CAISREGAPANYGYTF
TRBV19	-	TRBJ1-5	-	TGTGCCAGTAACCCCGGGTTTCAGCCCCAGCATTTT	CASNPGFQPQHF
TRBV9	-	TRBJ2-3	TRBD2	TGTGCCAGCAGCCCCGTCGGGGGAGGGCCGTCAGATACGCAGTATTTT	CASSPVGGGPSDTQYF
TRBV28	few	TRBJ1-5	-	TGTGCCAGCCGATCCCGGCAGGGGCCGGATCAGCCCCAGCATTTT	CASRSRQGPDQPQHF
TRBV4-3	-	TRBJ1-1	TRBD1	TGCGCCAGCAGCCAAGGACAGGGGGGGAACACTGAAGCTTTCTTT	CASSQGQGGNTEAFF
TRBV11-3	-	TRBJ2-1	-	TGTGCCAGCAGCTCCCGGTCTAATGAGCAGTTCTTC	CASSSRSNEQFF
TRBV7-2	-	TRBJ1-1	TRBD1	TGTGCCAGCAGCTTAGTGGCAGGAGGGCAGGGGGCGCTGGGCACTGAAGCTTTCTTT	CASSLVAGGQGALGTEAFF
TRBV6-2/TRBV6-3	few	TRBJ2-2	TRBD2	TGTGCCAGCAGTTACCACCTCCTACTAGCGGGAGGGCCTAAAGACACCGGGGAGCTGTTTTTT	CASSYHLLLAGGPKDTGELFF
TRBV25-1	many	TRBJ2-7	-	TGTGCCAGCGCTGGAGGAGGCTCCTACGAGCAGTACTTC	CASAGGGSYEQYF
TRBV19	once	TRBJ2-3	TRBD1	TGTGCCAGTAGGCCGGGACAGGGGGCTCATAGCGGGAGCGCAGATACGCAGTATTTT	CASRPGQGAHSGSADTQYF
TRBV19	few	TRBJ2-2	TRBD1	TGTGCCAGTAGTGGGCAGGGGGATGGCACCGGGGAGCTGTTTTTT	CASSGQGDGTGELFF
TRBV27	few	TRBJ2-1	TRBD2	TGTGCCAGCAGTCGGGGTTTTCCGGGACTAGCGGGAGGAGGTGAGCAGTTCTTC	CASSRGFPGLAGGGEQFF
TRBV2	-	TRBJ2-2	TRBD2	TGTGCCAGCAGTGAAACTAGCGGTTTTTTCACCGGGGAGCTGTTTTTT	CASSETSGFFTGELFF
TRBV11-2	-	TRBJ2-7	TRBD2	TGTGCCAGCAGCTTTTTGGCGGGAGGCGACTACGAGCAGTACTTC	CASSFLAGGDYEQYF
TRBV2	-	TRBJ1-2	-	TGTGCCAGCAGTGGGCAGGGGAACTATGGCTACACCTTC	CASSGQGNYGYTF
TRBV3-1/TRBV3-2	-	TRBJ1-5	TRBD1	TGTGCCAGCAGCCAAACCCCTCGGACAGGGAAGAGTCAGCCCCAGCATTTT	CASSQTPRTGKSQPQHF
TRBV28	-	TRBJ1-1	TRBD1	TGTGCCAGCAGACGGGACAGGCCTGAAGCTTTCTTT	CASRRDRPEAFF
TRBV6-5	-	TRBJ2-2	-	TGTGCCAGCACGGGGGACGGGGACACCGGGGAGCTGTTTTTT	CASTGDGDTGELFF
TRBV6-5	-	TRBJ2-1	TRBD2	TGTGCCAGCAGTTCCCTCTTGGGGGGGAGGAATGAGCAGTTCTTC	CASSSLLGGRNEQFF
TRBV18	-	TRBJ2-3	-	TGTGCCAGCTCACCACAGCGGAAGTCTAGCACAGATACGCAGTATTTT	CASSPQRKSSTDTQYF
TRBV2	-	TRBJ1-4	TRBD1	TGTGCCAGCAGTCAGGGGGCGCGTGAAAAACTGTTTTTT	CASSQGAREKLFF
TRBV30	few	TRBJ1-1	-	TGTGCCTGGACAGGGCTGGGGAACACTGAAGCTTTCTTT	CAWTGLGNTEAFF
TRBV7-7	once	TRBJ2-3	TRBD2	TGTGCCAGCAGCTTGCTAGCGGGGACCACAGATACGCAGTATTTT	CASSLLAGTTDTQYF
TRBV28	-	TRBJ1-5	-	TGTGCCAGCAGTTTACGGGGGGGAGGCCATCAGCCCCAGCATTTT	CASSLRGGGHQPQHF
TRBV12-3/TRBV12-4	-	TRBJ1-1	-	TGTGCCAGCAGTTCCCGGAGCCTGGAAGCTTTCTTT	CASSSRSLEAFF
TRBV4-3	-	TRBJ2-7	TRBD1	TGCGCCAGCAGCCAAGCTTACGGACAGGGCTACGAGCAGTACTTC	CASSQAYGQGYEQYF
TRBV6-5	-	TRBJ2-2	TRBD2	TGTGCCAGCAGTTCTTTACTGACTAGCGGGAGAGGGGAGCTGTTTTTT	CASSSLLTSGRGELFF
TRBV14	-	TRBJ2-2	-	TGTGCCAGCAGCCAGAATCCGTCCGGCGGGGAGCTGTTTTTT	CASSQNPSGGELFF
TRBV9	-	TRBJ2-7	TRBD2	TGTGCCAGCAGCGTAAGTAGCGGGAGTTATTCCTACGAGCAGTACTTC	CASSVSSGSYSYEQYF
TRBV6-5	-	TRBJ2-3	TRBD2	TGTGCCAGCAGTTACTCCCCCACTAGCGGGAGCCATACGCAGTATTTT	CASSYSPTSGSHTQYF
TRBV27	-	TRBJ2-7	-	TGTGCCAGCAGTTCAAGGACAGCGAAATACAACTACGAGCAGTACTTC	CASSSRTAKYNYEQYF
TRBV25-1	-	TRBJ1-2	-	TGTGCCAGCACTTCCGGAGGGAGCTATGGCTACACCTTC	CASTSGGSYGYTF
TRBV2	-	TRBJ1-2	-	TGTGCCAGCAGTGAAAAAGGAGTCGACAGGAACTATGGCTACACCTTC	CASSEKGVDRNYGYTF
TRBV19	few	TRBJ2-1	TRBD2	TGTGCCAGTAGTTTGACGAGCGGGAGTAATGAGCAGTTCTTC	CASSLTSGSNEQFF
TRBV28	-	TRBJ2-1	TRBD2	TGTGCCAGCAGACGACTAGCGGATTACAATGAGCAGTTCTTC	CASRRLADYNEQFF
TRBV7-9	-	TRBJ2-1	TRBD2	TGTGCCAGCAGCTTAGATGCGGGAGGTTACAATGAGCAGTTCTTC	CASSLDAGGYNEQFF
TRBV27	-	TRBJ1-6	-	TGTGCCAGCAGTTTGCGGGTAGGGAATAATTCACCCCTCCACTTT	CASSLRVGNNSPLHF
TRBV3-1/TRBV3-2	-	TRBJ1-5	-	TGTGCCAGCAGCCCTTTCCGGGACATGAGCCAGCCCCAGCATTTT	CASSPFRDMSQPQHF